The source of this T cell receptor beta chain is a study of blood T cells in healthy people across ages. General study findings and limits: Estimated diversity across one million T cells was deemed an underestimate. Age showed a roughly linear inverse relationship with TCR beta diversity per million T cells.

This clonotype was picked up a small number of times. Antigen: not known. With a J-beta primer mix and a sample-barcoded 5' primer, a second PCR ran 7 to 11 cycles. TCRdb reprocessed the 5' RACE reads with MiXCR, giving one entry per CDR3 protein. The sample consists of roughly 1.4 million distinct CDR3 sequences, almost 60% of them appearing once. Isolation yielded PBMCs, at least 6 million per sample, in every case. Germline V gene data show CDR1 as MNHNS and CDR2 as SASEGT. This CDR3 spans 15 amino acids. J lost 4 bases, V lost 2 bases, and 6 bases had no gene match. The chain is built from TRBV6-1 and TRBJ2-7, with 9 bases that match TRBD1. Input material: blood. The sequence came from a young man in good health. The DNA of the CDR3 is TGTGCCAGCAGTGAAAGGGACAGGGATGCGTACGAGCAGTACTTC. Protein product: CASSERDRDAYEQYF.